This T cell receptor (beta chain) was sequenced in a study of PD-1 blockade in classical Hodgkin lymphoma. A note on this clone: Its antigen is as yet unknown.

Profiling relied on immunoSEQ multiplex PCR, and the TCRdb table lists in-frame clones only, not all of them. The table has some 24,000 clones, approximately 80% seen once. V was clipped by 1 base and J by 1 base; unmatched bases: 5. The CDR3 has 17 amino acids. Germline-derived CDR1 and CDR2 are SGHAT and FQNNGV. Each patient relapsed following autologous stem cell transplantation, and prior brentuximab vedotin exposure differed. When best responses were assessed, they were complete response, partial response or progressive disease. Study findings and constraints: Patients with an early start, nivolumab under 1 year after ASCT, were excluded.

The sample here was peripheral blood mononuclear cells (PBMCs), taken at baseline. This chain links TRBV11-2 with TRBJ2-5; 11 bases agree with TRBD2. The source of this sequence is a human donor with classical Hodgkin lymphoma. CDR3 loop: CASSLGQLAGVQETQYF. The CDR3 DNA reads TGTGCCAGCAGCTTAGGTCAACTAGCGGGGGTCCAAGAGACCCAGTACTTC.